Following are 16 T cell receptor beta chains from one sample sequenced in a study of Ad26.COV2.S vaccination and SARS-CoV-2 variants. As for treatment: about 20 received Ad26.COV2.S at low or high dose, single or two shots; 5 received placebo; per-sample allocation not given. It was on day 63 after the first vaccine or placebo injection that samples were taken. Assay used: immunoSEQ multiplex PCR; TCRdb lists only in-frame clones, some missing. The sample has about 680,000 clones, more than 70% seen once; the top ten hold roughly 1.5%. The specimen comprised peripheral blood, sampled in a trial of Ad26.COV2.S vaccine versus placebo. The receptors derive from a person between 18 and 59 years old who received the Ad26.COV2.S COVID-19 vaccine or a placebo.

The chain uses TRBV15 and TRBJ2-3; 12 nucleotides line up with TRBD2. V gave up 5 bases and J gave up 3 bases; unmatched junction bases: 6. The CDR3 is 16 amino acids. The germline V gene encodes CDR1 LNHNV and CDR2 YYDKDF (reference sequence). DNA for the CDR3: TGTGCCACCAGCGGTGGACTAGCGGGACGGACAGATACGCAGTATTTT. Its protein is CATSGGLAGRTDTQYF. The complete variable domain, with remaining parts taken from reference TRBV15 and TRBJ2-3, reads DAMVIQNPRYQVTQFGKPVTLSCSQTLNHNVMYWYQQKSSQAPKLLFHYYDKDFNNEADTPDNFQSRRPNTSFCFLDIRSPGLGDTAMYLCATSGGLAGRTDTQYFGPGTRLTVL.

As concerns this clone: One end of the junction varies from germline; a read error may be responsible. Other DNA sequences in this specimen translate into the identical CDR3. The V gene is TRBV10-1, the J gene TRBJ2-7; 9 bases are shared with TRBD2. CDR1 is WNHNN, CDR2 SYGVQD, per germline (reference sequence). The CDR3 loop spans 14 amino acids. The CDR3 DNA reads as TGTGCCAGCAGTGAGACTAGCGGTACCTACGAGCAGTACTTC. The encoded protein is CASSETSGTYEQYF.

This clone has just one count. This sequence joins TRBV7-9 and TRBJ2-7; 7 bases line up with TRBD1. This CDR3 comprises 13 residues. Germline V gives CDR1 SEHNR, CDR2 FQNEAQ (reference sequence). Trimming took 2 bases from V and 4 from J; bases not matched to a gene: 2. The CDR3 DNA is TGTGCCAGCAGCTTAACGGGACAGTACGAGCAGTACTTC. Its protein product is CASSLTGQYEQYF. Drawing the rest from reference TRBV7-9 and TRBJ2-7, the complete variable domain is DTGVSQNPRHKITKRGQNVTFRCDPISEHNRLYWYRQTLGQGPEFLTYFQNEAQLEKSRLLSDRFSAERPKGSFSTLEIQRTEQGDSAMYLCASSLTGQYEQYFGPGTRLTVT.

The gene calls are TRBV2 and TRBJ2-1, with D unresolved. V shed 2 bases and J shed 5 bases, with 19 bases lying between them. Germline CDR1 is SNHLY and CDR2 is FYNNEI. The CDR3 is 17 residues long. The CDR3 DNA is TGTGCCAGCAGTGAACCTCGTTTTAGTATGGTACACAATGAGCAGTTCTTC. Translating gives CASSEPRFSMVHNEQFF. Full variable domain (missing parts from reference TRBV2 and TRBJ2-1): EPEVTQTPSHQVTQMGQEVILRCVPISNHLYFYWYRQILGQKVEFLVSFYNNEISEKSEIFDDQFSVERPDGSNFTLKIRSTKLEDSAMYFCASSEPRFSMVHNEQFFGPGTRLTVL.

The chain is built from TRBV7-6 and TRBJ2-1; 10 nucleotides line up with TRBD2. J was trimmed by 15 bases and V by 5 bases; bases with no gene match: 7. Germline values: CDR1 SGHVS, CDR2 FNYEAQ. The length of the CDR3 is 12 residues. The CDR3 reads CASSLGTSVRFF. The CDR3 DNA sequence: TGTGCCAGCAGCCTCGGGACTAGCGTTCGGTTCTTC.

Here the CDR3 DNA reads TGTGCCAGCGGAAGCGGGACGACAGATACGCAGTATTTT. Protein product: CASGSGTTDTQYF. The J gene is TRBJ2-3, the V gene TRBV7-2, with TRBD2 identical over 7 bases. Trimming removed 8 bases from V and 3 bases from J; junction bases left unmatched: 5. The germline CDR1 and CDR2 sequences are SGHTA and FQGNSA. The CDR3 contains 13 residues.

This CDR3 is CASEEGVAGDTQYF. The CDR3 nucleotides read TGTGCCAGCGAGGAGGGAGTGGCAGGGGATACGCAGTATTTT. This chain connects TRBV2 to TRBJ2-3; D is perhaps TRBD2 (6 bases). The CDR3 has 14 amino acids. V was clipped by 8 bases and J by 6 bases, with 18 bases between them. Germline-derived CDR1 and CDR2 are SNHLY and FYNNEI.

The chain couples TRBV3-1 (or the pseudogene TRBV3-2) to TRBJ2-7; D is ambiguous. The CDR3 loop spans 15 amino acids. Trimming took 0 bases from V and 2 from J, leaving 11 bases between them. Germline values: CDR1 LGHDT, CDR2 YNNKEL (reference sequence). The CDR3 nucleotides read TGTGCCAGCAGCCAAGAAGCCCTTATCGCCTACGAGCAGTACTTC. This sequence encodes CASSQEALIAYEQYF.

The chain recombines TRBV9 with TRBJ2-3; a weak D match, TRBD1 (7 bases). The CDR3 is made up of 14 amino acids. CDR1 and CDR2 (germline): SGDLS, YYNGEE. Trimming cost V 7 bases and J 2 bases, with 14 bases left between them. In DNA, the CDR3 is TGTGCCAGCGGCGGGACAGCATACACAGATACGCAGTATTTT. Its protein is CASGGTAYTDTQYF. Filled out from reference TRBV9 and TRBJ2-3, the complete variable domain reads DSGVTQTPKHLITATGQRVTLRCSPRSGDLSVYWYQQSLDQGLQFLIQYYNGEERAKGNILERFSAQQFPDLHSELNLSSLELGDSALYFCASGGTAYTDTQYFGPGTRLTVL.

The genes are TRBV15 and TRBJ1-5; D call uncertain. V shed 1 base and J shed 2 bases, with 9 bases lying between them. Germline V CDR1 and CDR2: LNHNV, YYDKDF (reference sequence). The CDR3 totals 15 residues. CDR3 nucleotides: TGTGCCACCAGCAGAGTTTTAAATGGCAATCAGCCCCAGCATTTT. Translation gives CATSRVLNGNQPQHF. The full variable domain, its missing parts supplied by reference TRBV15 and TRBJ1-5, is DAMVIQNPRYQVTQFGKPVTLSCSQTLNHNVMYWYQQKSSQAPKLLFHYYDKDFNNEADTPDNFQSRRPNTSFCFLDIRSPGLGDTAMYLCATSRVLNGNQPQHFGDGTRLSIL.

In its sample, this clone was seen once. The rearrangement joins TRBV4-3 to TRBJ2-1; D not certain. The V end was cut by 0 bases, the J end by 6 bases, with 9 bases between. This CDR3 region has 14 residues. Germline V gene sequence: CDR1 LGHNA, CDR2 YSLEER. The DNA for the CDR3 is TGCGCCAGCAGCCAAGATCGTCAGTCCAATGAGCAGTTCTTC. It yields the protein CASSQDRQSNEQFF.

A word on this clone: An end of the junction does not agree with germline; a read error may underlie this. The chain carries TRBV19 and TRBJ1-5; unclear D gene. CDR1 is LNHDA, CDR2 SQIVND, per germline (reference sequence). This CDR3 comprises 13 residues. CDR3 DNA sequence: TGTGCCTGTAGACGGGATTTCAATCAGCCCCAGCATTTT. Translating gives CACRRDFNQPQHF.

The chain carries TRBV5-5 and TRBJ2-3; D ambiguous. V dropped 0 bases and J dropped 2 bases, with 13 bases sitting between them. The CDR3 covers 16 residues. The V gene's germline CDR1 is SGHKS and CDR2 YYEKEE (reference sequence). For the CDR3, the DNA is TGTGCCAGCAGCTTGGTCGTTCCGACCCTCACAGATACGCAGTATTTT. Amino acid sequence: CASSLVVPTLTDTQYF.

This clone was detected only once. This sequence joins TRBV23-1 and TRBJ2-7; 7 nucleotides line up with TRBD1. TRBV23-1 is an ORF, with its function uncertain. The V and J ends lost 2 bases and 2 bases, in that order; junction bases with no gene match: 6. The CDR3 runs to 15 residues. The CDR3 DNA sequence: TGCGCCAGCAGTCAAGACAGGGAAGAGCCCTACGAGCAGTACTTC. Residues: CASSQDREEPYEQYF.

This chain joins TRBV6-1 and TRBJ2-7; D is ambiguous. The CDR3 spans 12 residues. Between the trimmed V and J ends, which lost 2 bases and 4 bases, there was a span of 6 bases. Germline CDR1 reads MNHNS; CDR2 reads SASEGT. DNA of the CDR3: TGTGCCAGCAGTGAAAATCGTTACGAGCAGTACTTC. Encoded protein: CASSENRYEQYF.

This clone showed up just once. The sample has other DNA sequences that encode this CDR3 too. This sequence joins TRBV18 and TRBJ2-3; no clear D. The V and J ends lost 3 bases and 1 base respectively, with 2 bases between them. CDR1 is KGHSH and CDR2 is LQKENI in the germline V gene. CDR3 length: 12 residues. The CDR3 loop is CASSPRTDTQYF. The CDR3 DNA sequence: TGTGCCAGCTCACCCCGCACAGATACGCAGTATTTT.